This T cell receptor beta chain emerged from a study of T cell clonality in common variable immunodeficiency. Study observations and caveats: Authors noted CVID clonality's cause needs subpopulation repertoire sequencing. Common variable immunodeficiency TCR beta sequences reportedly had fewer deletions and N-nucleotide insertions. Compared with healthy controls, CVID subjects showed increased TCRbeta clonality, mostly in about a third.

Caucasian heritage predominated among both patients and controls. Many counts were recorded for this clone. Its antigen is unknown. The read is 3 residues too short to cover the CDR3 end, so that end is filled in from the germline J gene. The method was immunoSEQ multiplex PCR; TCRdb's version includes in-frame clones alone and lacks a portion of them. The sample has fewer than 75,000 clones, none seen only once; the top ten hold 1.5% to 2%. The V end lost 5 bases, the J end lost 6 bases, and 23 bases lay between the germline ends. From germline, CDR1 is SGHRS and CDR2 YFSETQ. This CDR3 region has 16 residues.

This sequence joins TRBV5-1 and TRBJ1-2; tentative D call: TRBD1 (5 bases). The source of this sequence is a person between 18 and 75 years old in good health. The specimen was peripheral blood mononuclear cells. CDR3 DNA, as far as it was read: TGCGCCAGCAGGGTGGACATTACAACTGGGTCAAATGGC. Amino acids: CASRVDITTGSNG. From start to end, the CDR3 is CASRVDITTGSNGYTF.